This is a list of T cell receptor beta chains from one sample in a study of T-cell reconstitution after alpha-beta-depleted transplantation in children. TCRdb redid the calling of the PCR reads with MiXCR, one entry per CDR3 protein. The sample has some 150,000 distinct CDR3 sequences; around 8.5% are singletons. The source was PBMCs, mostly from graft donor cells, collected 180 days after TCRalphabeta/CD19-depleted stem cell transplant. These TCRs come from a female patient between 2 and 15 years old who had a stem cell transplant for congenital amegakaryocytic thrombocytopenia, so the T cells may come from the graft donor. CDR3s include the opening cysteine and the closing phenylalanine or tryptophan. Fields, in order: J gene, D gene, clone size, V gene, CDR3 DNA, CDR3 protein. D genes are given only for firm matches. Clone size is stated in some rows and not others, as once, few, many or a class when expanded.

>TRBJ2-7|NA|many|TRBV21-1
TGTGCCAGCAGCAAATGGGAGAGGGGGCGAGGCTACGAGCAGTACTTC
CASSKWERGRGYEQYF
>TRBJ2-3|NA|few|TRBV4-1
TGCGCCAGCAGCCAAGGGCCAGTCGTCGCAGATACGCAGTATTTT
CASSQGPVVADTQYF
>TRBJ1-2|NA|many|TRBV28
TGTGCCACCCAAGAGGTAGTGGGCTACACCTTC
CATQEVVGYTF
>TRBJ2-5|NA|many|TRBV7-2
TGTGCCAGCAGCTTAGGGAGCCATCAAGAGACCCAGTACTTC
CASSLGSHQETQYF
>TRBJ1-4|NA|few|TRBV28
TGTGCCAGCAGGATGACGGCCGTGGCGGAACTGTTTTTT
CASRMTAVAELFF
>TRBJ2-1|TRBD2|many|TRBV12-3/TRBV12-4
TGTGCCAGCAGTCCGGGACTAGCTAGAAATGAGCAGTTCTTC
CASSPGLARNEQFF
>TRBJ2-6|TRBD1|many|TRBV9
TGTGCCAGCAGCGTAAAAGGGACAGTTGTTTACACTGGGGCCAACGTCCTGACTTTC
CASSVKGTVVYTGANVLTF
>TRBJ1-5|NA|NA|TRBV20-1
TGCAGCTCTGGGCCTCATACCGACACTTGCAATCAGCCCCAGCATTTT
CSSGPHTDTCNQPQHF
>TRBJ2-7|TRBD2|many|TRBV12-3/TRBV12-4
TGTGCCAGCAGCGTAGCGGGAGGGGCCTACGAGCAGTACTTC
CASSVAGGAYEQYF
>TRBJ1-2|NA|many|TRBV19
TGTGCCAGTAGTATTGGGACAATTCGAAGCGGCTACACCTTC
CASSIGTIRSGYTF
>TRBJ1-4|NA|many|TRBV7-2
TGTGCCAGCAGCTTCGGGGGCTTTAATGAAAAACTGTTTTTT
CASSFGGFNEKLFF
>TRBJ2-1|NA|many|TRBV7-2
TGTGCCAGCAGGAGAACACAGGGAATACTGTACAATGAGCAGTTCTTC
CASRRTQGILYNEQFF
>TRBJ2-3|NA|many|TRBV12-3/TRBV12-4
TGTGCCAGCAGTTTATCCAGTTTCACAGATACGCAGTATTTT
CASSLSSFTDTQYF
>TRBJ2-1|NA|many|TRBV20-1
TGCAGTGCTAGAGAGGAACTACAGTTCTTC
CSAREELQFF
>TRBJ2-7|NA|many|TRBV7-9
TGTGCCAGCAGCTTATATCGGGTTTCCTACGAGCAGTACTTC
CASSLYRVSYEQYF
>TRBJ2-7|NA|few|TRBV11-2
TGTGCCAGCAGCTCGGCCTCCGGAGAGTACGAGCAGTACTTC
CASSSASGEYEQYF
>TRBJ2-4|NA|many|TRBV3-1
TGTGCCAGCAGCCCGGAAGGGGGGTTAGACAGAACATTATGTCTAGCCAAAAACATTCAGTACTTC
CASSPEGGLDRTLCLAKNIQYF
>TRBJ2-5|TRBD1|many|TRBV15
TGTGCCACCAGCAGAGGGACAGGGGGCTGGGAGACCCAGTACTTC
CATSRGTGGWETQYF
>TRBJ2-7|NA|NA|TRBV12-3/TRBV12-4
TGTGCCAGCCAGGACCTACAGGGCTCCTACGAGCAGTACTTC
CASQDLQGSYEQYF
>TRBJ1-2|NA|NA|TRBV5-5
TGTGCCAGCAGCCTAAGATCCCCCAACTATGGCTACACCTTC
CASSLRSPNYGYTF
>TRBJ1-5|NA|many|TRBV7-4
TGTGCCAGCAGCTTGAGGGTACCTGGGAATCAGCCCCAGCATTTT
CASSLRVPGNQPQHF
>TRBJ2-3|NA|few|TRBV5-1
TGCGCCAGCAGCTCGACGTTGGCAGATACGCAGTATTTT
CASSSTLADTQYF
>TRBJ2-2|NA|NA|TRBV14
TGTGCCAGCAGCCAAGATCGACTGTGGGTCACCGGGGAGCTGTTTTTT
CASSQDRLWVTGELFF
>TRBJ1-6|TRBD1|few|TRBV12-3/TRBV12-4
TGTGCCAGCAGCCACAGGGGGATAAGGTATAATTCACCCCTCCACTTT
CASSHRGIRYNSPLHF
>TRBJ2-1|NA|NA|TRBV7-6
TGTGCCAGCAGCTTAAGGATCGGTGAGGATGAGCAGTTCTTC
CASSLRIGEDEQFF
>TRBJ2-3|NA|many|TRBV29-1
TGCAGCGTTGGTCAAGATACGCAGTATTTT
CSVGQDTQYF
>TRBJ1-5|NA|many|TRBV4-3
TGCGCCAGCAGCCAAGATCTCGGGCCCCAGCATTTT
CASSQDLGPQHF
>TRBJ2-5|TRBD1|NA|TRBV5-1
TGCGCCAGCAGCTTCGACAGGGTACCGGACGAGACCCAGTACTTC
CASSFDRVPDETQYF
>TRBJ2-2|NA|many|TRBV4-3
TGCGCCAGCAGCCACGAACCGAGGCAGGGGTACACCGGGGAGCTGTTTTTT
CASSHEPRQGYTGELFF
>TRBJ2-7|TRBD1|many|TRBV12-3/TRBV12-4
TGTGCCAGCAGTTTTGGGACAGGGGGTAACTCCTACGAGCAGTACTTC
CASSFGTGGNSYEQYF
>TRBJ2-5|NA|many|TRBV5-1
TGCGCCAGCAGCATACAGAGGTACCAAGAGACCCAGTACTTC
CASSIQRYQETQYF
>TRBJ1-2|TRBD1|few|TRBV28
TGTGCCAGCAGTCGGGACAGGGGAGGATATGGCTACACCTTC
CASSRDRGGYGYTF
>TRBJ2-1|NA|many|TRBV28
TGTGCCAGCAGTTTAGGGTGGGGTGGCAATGAGCAGTTCTTC
CASSLGWGGNEQFF
>TRBJ1-2|TRBD1|many|TRBV7-6
TGTGCCAGCAGCTTAGGACACCCCCGGGACAGGGGGCGCGACTACACCTTC
CASSLGHPRDRGRDYTF
>TRBJ2-6|NA|NA|TRBV20-1
TGCAGTGCTAGGTCACAGGGCCGGGGGGCCAACGTCCTGACTTTC
CSARSQGRGANVLTF
>TRBJ1-1|NA|many|TRBV6-5
TGTGCCAGCAGTTACTCATGGGCGAGGAACACTGAAGCTTTCTTT
CASSYSWARNTEAFF
>TRBJ1-6|TRBD1|medium-sized|TRBV20-1
TGCAGTGCTAGAGAAGCCGGACAGGGGGTAAACTCACCCCTCCACTTT
CSAREAGQGVNSPLHF
>TRBJ2-7|NA|many|TRBV7-2
TGTGCCAGCAGCTCGTCCTCAAAGTCCTCCTACGAGCAGTACTTC
CASSSSSKSSYEQYF
>TRBJ2-5|NA|many|TRBV29-1
TGCAGCGTTGAAAGGCAGGGAGAGACCCAGTACTTC
CSVERQGETQYF
>TRBJ2-5|NA|NA|TRBV7-2
TGTGCCAGCAGGTGGTCCCGGACACAAGAGACCCAGTACTTC
CASRWSRTQETQYF
>TRBJ1-1|TRBD1|many|TRBV10-3
TGTGCCATCAGTGAGACAGGGGACACTGAAGCTTTCTTT
CAISETGDTEAFF
>TRBJ2-1|TRBD2|many|TRBV6-2/TRBV6-3
TGTGCCAGCAGCTGGACTAGCGGAAGGAATGAGCAGTTCTTC
CASSWTSGRNEQFF
>TRBJ2-3|TRBD2|many|TRBV20-1
TGCAGTGCTGAAGCGGGAGCCCCAGATACGCAGTATTTT
CSAEAGAPDTQYF
>TRBJ2-5|NA|few|TRBV7-8
TGTGCCAGCAGACCGGACAGAGAAAAAGAGACCCAGTACTTC
CASRPDREKETQYF
>TRBJ2-7|NA|many|TRBV27
TGTGCCAGCAGTCCAATATGGGGCCCCCCACGGCCCAGTGGCTACGAGCAGTACTTC
CASSPIWGPPRPSGYEQYF
>TRBJ1-5|TRBD1|few|TRBV15
TGTGCCACCAGCTGGTCGCCCGGGACAGGACGGGCAAGCAATCAGCCCCAGCATTTT
CATSWSPGTGRASNQPQHF
>TRBJ1-4|NA|many|TRBV28
TGTGCCAGCAGTTTCCGGCCCGGAGTGGAACTGTTTTTT
CASSFRPGVELFF
>TRBJ2-7|TRBD2|many|TRBV20-1
TGCAGTGCTAGAGTTCCCGTGACTAGCGGCTACGAGCAGTACTTC
CSARVPVTSGYEQYF
>TRBJ1-4|NA|many|TRBV12-3/TRBV12-4
TGTGCCAGCAGCTCCGGGTTGGGGCAGGGGTATCAAAAACTGTTTTTT
CASSSGLGQGYQKLFF
>TRBJ2-4|TRBD2|few|TRBV2
TGTGCCAGTGGCGAGCGGGAGACCCCCAAAAACATTCAGTACTTC
CASGERETPKNIQYF
>TRBJ2-5|TRBD2|many|TRBV7-7
TGTGCCAGCAGCTTGGGAGGGAGCCCACGGGGAGAGACCCAGTACTTC
CASSLGGSPRGETQYF
>TRBJ2-7|TRBD2|few|TRBV28
TGTGCCAGCAGTTTATTCTCCCGGGACTACTCCTACGAGCAGTACTTC
CASSLFSRDYSYEQYF
>TRBJ2-1|NA|NA|TRBV5-1
TGCGCCAGCAGCTCTAGTAGCGCCTACAATGAGCAGTTCTTC
CASSSSSAYNEQFF